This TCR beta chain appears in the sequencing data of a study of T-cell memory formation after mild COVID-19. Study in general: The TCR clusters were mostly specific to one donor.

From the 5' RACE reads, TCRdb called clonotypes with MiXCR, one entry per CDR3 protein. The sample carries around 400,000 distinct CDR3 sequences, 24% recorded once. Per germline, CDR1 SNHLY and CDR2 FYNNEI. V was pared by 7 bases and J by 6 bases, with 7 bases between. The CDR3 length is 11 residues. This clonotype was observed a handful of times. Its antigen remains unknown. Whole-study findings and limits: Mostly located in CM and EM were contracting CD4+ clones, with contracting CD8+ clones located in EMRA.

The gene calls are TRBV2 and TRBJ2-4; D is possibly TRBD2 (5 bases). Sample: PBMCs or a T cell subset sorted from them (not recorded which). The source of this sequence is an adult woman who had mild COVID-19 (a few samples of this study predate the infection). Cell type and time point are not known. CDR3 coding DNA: TGTGCCAGCAAAGGGAGAAACATTCAGTACTTC. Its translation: CASKGRNIQYF.